The rows below give T cell receptor beta chains drawn from one sample of a study of OX40 agonist ivuxolimab in advanced cancers. Using immunoSEQ multiplex PCR, the repertoire was profiled, and TCRdb retains in-frame clones only, with some absent. There are 97,000 or so clones in the sample; nearly 90% occur only once, and roughly 0.16% lies in the top ten. The source material was CD4+ or CD8+ T cells sorted from blood, sampled in a trial of the OX40 agonist ivuxolimab. The receptors come from an adult with an advanced solid tumor such as melanoma, head and neck, liver or kidney cancer. Both conserved end residues are part of each CDR3. Clone size, where shown, is once, few, many, or a class for clones that have expanded.

V,size,CDR3
TRBV5-1,.,CASSLEGQKVGKLFF
TRBV2,.,CASSGWERGYTF
TRBV28,once,CASSQDSNYGYTF
TRBV9,.,CASSRLAGGQINTGELFF
TRBV19,.,CASSLPPGQTMNTEAFF
TRBV6-1,.,CASSGKVGSNEKLFF
TRBV5-4,.,CASSLASGPSETQYF
TRBV5-1,.,CASSLLASGSRNTGELFF
TRBV6-6,.,CASSYRGATEAFF
TRBV5-4,once,CASSLQGNQPQHF
TRBV5-4,.,CASSLMTGGSWSTEAFF
TRBV5-1,.,CASSLALRAETQYF
TRBV7-9,.,CASSLGQGAAEAFF
TRBV5-1,.,CASSQPSITYEQYF
TRBV9,few,CASSVAAGSDEQYF
TRBV11-1,.,CASSQGVYEQYF
TRBV30,.,CAWSSWQAGNGYTF
TRBV28,.,CASKTGGPQPQHF
TRBV18,once,CASSRSGQGQGNTIYF
TRBV4-1,.,CASSQAVSGNYEQYF
TRBV18,.,CASSQSYRVDEQYF
TRBV7-2,.,CASSRRSLSYEQYF
TRBV28,.,CASTYPGSGLNEQFF
TRBV6-4,.,CASQDRVGSPLHF
TRBV19,.,CASRPYGGGEEKLFF
TRBV10-1,.,CATLPQFF
TRBV5-5,.,CASSLTTDTQYF
TRBV10-3,.,CAISGGGPATNSPLHF
TRBV5-4,.,CASSAQRAGSTGELFF
TRBV5-4,once,CASSIPGLNTEAFF
TRBV5-1,few,CASSLSDNYGYTF
TRBV30,.,CAWSHLRGDKFF
TRBV13,.,CASSLNIGSNTGELFF